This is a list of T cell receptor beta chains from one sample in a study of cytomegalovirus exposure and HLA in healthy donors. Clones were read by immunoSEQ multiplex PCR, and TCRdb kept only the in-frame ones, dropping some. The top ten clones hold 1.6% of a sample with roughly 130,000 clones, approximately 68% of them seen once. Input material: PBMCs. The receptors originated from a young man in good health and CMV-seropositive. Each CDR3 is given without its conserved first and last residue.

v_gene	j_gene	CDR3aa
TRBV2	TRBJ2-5	ASSRQGHGETQY
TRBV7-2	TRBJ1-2	ASSLALDRGLYGYT
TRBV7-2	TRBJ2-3	ASSYQTGNTDTQY
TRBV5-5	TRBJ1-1	ASSSVWAFTEAF
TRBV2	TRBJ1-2	ASSRYRTGTYGYT
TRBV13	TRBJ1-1	ASSFQGAGNTEAF
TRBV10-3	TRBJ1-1	AISSDSTLLNTEAF
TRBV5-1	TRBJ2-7	ASSVTSGSRVYEQY
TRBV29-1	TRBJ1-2	SVEDGGTGSSGYT
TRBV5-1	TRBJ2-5	ASNPLAGARETQY
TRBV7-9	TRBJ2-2	ASSLEVLLAGVTGELF
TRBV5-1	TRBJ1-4	ASSLAPQGPLNEKLF
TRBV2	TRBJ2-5	ASSTSSETQY
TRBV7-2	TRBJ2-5	ASRRQGGQETQY
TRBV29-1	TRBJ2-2	SARAGGNTGELF
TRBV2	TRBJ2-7	AGGQDRGREQY
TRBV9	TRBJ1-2	ASSVEVGGVPYGYT
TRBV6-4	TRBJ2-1	ASSDSAGSGRADLF
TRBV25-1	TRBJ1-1	ASSDPGDVTEAF